This T cell receptor beta chain was found in a study of blood T cells in healthy people across ages. The donors, all healthy, were Caucasians living in Russia, aged about 6 to 90. It was with a sample-barcoded 5' primer and a J-beta primer mix that a second PCR of about 7 to 12 cycles was run. TCRdb fed the 5' RACE reads into MiXCR, producing one record per CDR3 protein. Of around 1,500,000 distinct CDR3 sequences listed, roughly 30% are singletons. The V gene's germline CDR1 is MNHEY and CDR2 SMNVEV (reference sequence). CDR3 size: 17 residues. Trimming took 5 bases from V and 10 from J; bases not matched to a gene: 16.

Specimen: blood. The gene calls are TRBV27 and TRBJ1-6; 8 bases align to TRBD1. This sequence originates from a woman aged 25 to 39 in good health. Written as DNA, the CDR3 is TGTGCCAGCAGTCTAGAAGGACCAGACAGGGGAGGGTCACCCCTCCACTTT. This sequence encodes CASSLEGPDRGGSPLHF.